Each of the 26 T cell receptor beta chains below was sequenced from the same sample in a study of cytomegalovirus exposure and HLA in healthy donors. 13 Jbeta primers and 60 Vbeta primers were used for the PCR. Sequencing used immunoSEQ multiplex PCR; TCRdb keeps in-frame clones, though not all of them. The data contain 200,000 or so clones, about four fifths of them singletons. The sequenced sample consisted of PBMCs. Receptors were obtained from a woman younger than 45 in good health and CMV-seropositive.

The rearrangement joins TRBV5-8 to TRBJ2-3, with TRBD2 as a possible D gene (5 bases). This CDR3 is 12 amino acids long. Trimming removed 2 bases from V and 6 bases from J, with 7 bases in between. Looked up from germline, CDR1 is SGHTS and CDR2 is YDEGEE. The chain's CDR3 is CASSFTGDTQYF. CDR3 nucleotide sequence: TGTGCCAGCAGCTTTACGGGGGATACGCAGTATTTT.

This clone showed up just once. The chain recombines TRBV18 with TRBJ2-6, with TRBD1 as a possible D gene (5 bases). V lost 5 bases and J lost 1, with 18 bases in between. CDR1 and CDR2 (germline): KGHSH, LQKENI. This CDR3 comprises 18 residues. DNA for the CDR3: TGTGCCAGCTCATCGTCACCGTCAGGGTATTCTGGGGCCAACGTCCTGACTTTC. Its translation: CASSSSPSGYSGANVLTF.

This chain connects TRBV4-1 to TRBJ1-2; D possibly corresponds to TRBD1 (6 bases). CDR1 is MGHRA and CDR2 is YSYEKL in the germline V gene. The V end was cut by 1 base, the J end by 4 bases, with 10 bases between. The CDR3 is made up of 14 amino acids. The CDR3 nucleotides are TGCGCCAGCAGCCAAGTAGGGGGAATCTATGGCTACACCTTC. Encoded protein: CASSQVGGIYGYTF.

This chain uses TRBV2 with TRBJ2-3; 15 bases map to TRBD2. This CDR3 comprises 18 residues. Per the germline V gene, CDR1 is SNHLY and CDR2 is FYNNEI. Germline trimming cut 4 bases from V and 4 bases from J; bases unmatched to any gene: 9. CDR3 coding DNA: TGTGCCAGCAGTGGGACTAGCGGGGGGGCCTTTAGTGCAGATACGCAGTATTTT. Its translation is CASSGTSGGAFSADTQYF.

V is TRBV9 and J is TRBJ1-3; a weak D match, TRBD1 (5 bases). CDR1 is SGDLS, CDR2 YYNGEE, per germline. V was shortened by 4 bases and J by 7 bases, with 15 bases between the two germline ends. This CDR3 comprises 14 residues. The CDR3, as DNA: TGTGCCAGCAGCCTGGGACGGGCGGGGAACACCATATATTTT. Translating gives CASSLGRAGNTIYF.

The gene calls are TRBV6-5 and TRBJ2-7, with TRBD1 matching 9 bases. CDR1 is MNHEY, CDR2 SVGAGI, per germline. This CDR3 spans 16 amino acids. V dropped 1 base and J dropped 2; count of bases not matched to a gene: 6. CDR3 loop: CASSYWGGQGPYEQYF. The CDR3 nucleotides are TGTGCCAGCAGTTACTGGGGGGGACAGGGCCCCTACGAGCAGTACTTC.

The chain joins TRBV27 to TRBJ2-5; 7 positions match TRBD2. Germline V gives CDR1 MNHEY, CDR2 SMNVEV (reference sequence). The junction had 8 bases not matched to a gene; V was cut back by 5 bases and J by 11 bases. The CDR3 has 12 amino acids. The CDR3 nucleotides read TGTGCCAGCAGTCACCTCTCGCGGGAGCAGTACTTC. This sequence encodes CASSHLSREQYF.

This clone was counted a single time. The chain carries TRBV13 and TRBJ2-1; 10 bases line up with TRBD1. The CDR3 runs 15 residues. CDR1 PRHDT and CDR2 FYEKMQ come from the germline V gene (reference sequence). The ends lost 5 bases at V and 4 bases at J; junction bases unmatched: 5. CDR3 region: CASSPGTGVYNEQFF. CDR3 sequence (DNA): TGTGCCAGCAGCCCCGGGACAGGGGTTTACAATGAGCAGTTCTTC.

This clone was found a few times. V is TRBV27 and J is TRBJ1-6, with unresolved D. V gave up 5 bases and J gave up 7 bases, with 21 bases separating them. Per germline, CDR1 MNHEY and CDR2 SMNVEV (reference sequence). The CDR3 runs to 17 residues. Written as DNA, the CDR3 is TGTGCCAGCAGTCCATCGTCCCGCGGAAGTCAGAATTCACCCCTCCACTTT. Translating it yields CASSPSSRGSQNSPLHF.

The DNA for the CDR3 is TGTGCCAGCAGTTTATCGGACAGGGCCCCCGGGGAGCTGTTTTTT. This codes for CASSLSDRAPGELFF. This rearrangement joins TRBV27 to TRBJ2-2; 8 bases match TRBD1. The CDR3 spans 15 residues. Germline loops: CDR1 MNHEY, CDR2 SMNVEV (reference sequence). With 0 bases clipped from V and 6 bases from J, the junction kept 3 bases outside the gene matches.

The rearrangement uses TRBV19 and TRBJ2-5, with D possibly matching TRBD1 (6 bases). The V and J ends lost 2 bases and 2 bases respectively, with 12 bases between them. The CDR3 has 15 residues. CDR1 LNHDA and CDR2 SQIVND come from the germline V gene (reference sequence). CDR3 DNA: TGTGCCAGTAGTATAACGATCGGACAGCAAGAGACCCAGTACTTC. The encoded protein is CASSITIGQQETQYF.

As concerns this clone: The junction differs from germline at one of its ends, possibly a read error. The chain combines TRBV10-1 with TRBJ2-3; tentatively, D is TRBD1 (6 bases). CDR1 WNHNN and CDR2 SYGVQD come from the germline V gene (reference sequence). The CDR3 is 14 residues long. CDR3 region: CASSDMLGDRTPFF. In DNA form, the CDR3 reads TGCGCCAGCAGTGATATGCTCGGAGACAGGACCCCCTTTTTT.

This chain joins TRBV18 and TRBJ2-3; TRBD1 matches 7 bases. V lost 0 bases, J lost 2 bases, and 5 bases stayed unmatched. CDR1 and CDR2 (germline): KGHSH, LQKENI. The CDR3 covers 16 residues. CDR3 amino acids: CASSPPTGIPTDTQYF. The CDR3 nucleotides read TGTGCCAGCTCACCACCGACAGGGATTCCCACAGATACGCAGTATTTT.

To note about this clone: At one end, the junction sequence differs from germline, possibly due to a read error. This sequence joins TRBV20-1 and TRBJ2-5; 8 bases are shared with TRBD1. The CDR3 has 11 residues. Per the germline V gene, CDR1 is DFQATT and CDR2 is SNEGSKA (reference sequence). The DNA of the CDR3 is TGCAGTGTAGACAGGGGAGAGCCCCAGTACTTC. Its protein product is CSVDRGEPQYF.

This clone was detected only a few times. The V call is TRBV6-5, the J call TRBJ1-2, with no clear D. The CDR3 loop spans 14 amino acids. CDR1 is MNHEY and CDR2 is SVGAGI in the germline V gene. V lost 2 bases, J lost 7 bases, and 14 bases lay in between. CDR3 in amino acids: CASSYRLFEGGYTF. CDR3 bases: TGTGCCAGCAGTTACCGGCTCTTTGAGGGTGGCTACACCTTC.

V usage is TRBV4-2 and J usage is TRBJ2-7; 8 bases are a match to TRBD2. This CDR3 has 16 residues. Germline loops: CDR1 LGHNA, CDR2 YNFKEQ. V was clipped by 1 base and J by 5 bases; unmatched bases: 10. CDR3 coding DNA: TGTGCCAGCAGCCAAGGGATCGAGGGGCGGGGGGACGAGCAGTACTTC. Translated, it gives CASSQGIEGRGDEQYF.

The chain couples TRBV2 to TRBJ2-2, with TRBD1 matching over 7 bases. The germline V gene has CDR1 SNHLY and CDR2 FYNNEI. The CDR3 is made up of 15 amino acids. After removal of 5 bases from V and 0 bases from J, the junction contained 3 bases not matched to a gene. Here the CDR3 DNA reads TGTGCCAGCAGTCGACAGGGAACGAACACCGGGGAGCTGTTTTTT. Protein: CASSRQGTNTGELFF.

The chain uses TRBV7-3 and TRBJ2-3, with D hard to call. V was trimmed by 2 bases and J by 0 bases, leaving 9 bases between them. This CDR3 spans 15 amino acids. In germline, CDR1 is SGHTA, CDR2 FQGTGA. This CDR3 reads CASSLWAASTDTQYF. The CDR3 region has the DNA TGTGCCAGCAGCTTATGGGCAGCCAGCACAGATACGCAGTATTTT.

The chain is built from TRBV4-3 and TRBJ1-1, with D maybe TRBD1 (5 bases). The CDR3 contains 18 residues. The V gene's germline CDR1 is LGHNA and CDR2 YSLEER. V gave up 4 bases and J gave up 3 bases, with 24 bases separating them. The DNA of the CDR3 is TGCGCCAGCAGCCGTTCGGCGCGTTCCGGGGGTCTGGACACTGAAGCTTTCTTT. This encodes CASSRSARSGGLDTEAFF.

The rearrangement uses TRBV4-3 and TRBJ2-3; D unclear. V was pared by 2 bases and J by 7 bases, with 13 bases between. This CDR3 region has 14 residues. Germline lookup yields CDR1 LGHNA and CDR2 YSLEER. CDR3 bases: TGCGCCAGCAGCCAAAGTTTGACTTCTCATACGCAGTATTTT. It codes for CASSQSLTSHTQYF.

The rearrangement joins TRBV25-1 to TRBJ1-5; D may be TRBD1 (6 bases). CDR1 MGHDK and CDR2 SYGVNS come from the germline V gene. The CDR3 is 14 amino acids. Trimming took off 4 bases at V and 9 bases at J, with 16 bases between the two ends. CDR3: CASSAQGIGRPQHF. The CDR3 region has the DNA TGTGCCAGCAGTGCCCAGGGGATAGGCCGGCCCCAGCATTTT.

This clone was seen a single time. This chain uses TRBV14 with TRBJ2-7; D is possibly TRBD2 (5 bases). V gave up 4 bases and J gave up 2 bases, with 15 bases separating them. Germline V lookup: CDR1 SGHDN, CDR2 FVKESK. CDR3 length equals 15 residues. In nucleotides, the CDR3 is TGTGCCAGCAGCCCCGGGAACCGGGCCCCCTACGAGCAGTACTTC. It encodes CASSPGNRAPYEQYF.

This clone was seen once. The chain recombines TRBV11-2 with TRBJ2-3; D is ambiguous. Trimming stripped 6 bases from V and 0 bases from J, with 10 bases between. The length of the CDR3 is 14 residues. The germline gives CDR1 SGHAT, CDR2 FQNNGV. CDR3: CASRLRSSTDTQYF. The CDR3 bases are TGTGCCAGCAGGCTGAGATCTAGCACAGATACGCAGTATTTT.

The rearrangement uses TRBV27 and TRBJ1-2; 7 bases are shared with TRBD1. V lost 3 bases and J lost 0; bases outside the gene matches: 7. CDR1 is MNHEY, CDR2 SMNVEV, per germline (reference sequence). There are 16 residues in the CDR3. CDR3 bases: TGTGCCAGCAGTTTTCCGGACAGGAGAGCTAACTATGGCTACACCTTC. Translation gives CASSFPDRRANYGYTF.

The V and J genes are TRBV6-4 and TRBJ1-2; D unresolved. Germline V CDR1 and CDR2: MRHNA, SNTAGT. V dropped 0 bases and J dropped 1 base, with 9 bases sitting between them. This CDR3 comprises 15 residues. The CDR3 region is CASSDSAGHNYGYTF. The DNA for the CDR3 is TGTGCCAGCAGTGACTCGGCAGGCCATAACTATGGCTACACCTTC.

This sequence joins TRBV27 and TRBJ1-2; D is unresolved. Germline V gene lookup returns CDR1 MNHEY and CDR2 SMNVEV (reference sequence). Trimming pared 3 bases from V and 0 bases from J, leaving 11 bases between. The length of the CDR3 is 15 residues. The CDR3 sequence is CASSFSHGSNYGYTF. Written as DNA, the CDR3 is TGTGCCAGCAGTTTTTCCCACGGTTCTAACTATGGCTACACCTTC.